The clone carrying this T cell receptor beta chain is a singleton in its sample. This CDR3 is built from 16 residues. The germline V gene encodes CDR1 MNHNS and CDR2 SASEGT. The trim removed 2 bases at V and 9 bases at J, leaving 8 bases unmatched. These data come from a study of blood T cell repertoires in COVID-19. Overall study: Donors in the United States, Italy and Spain gave samples during acute or convalescent COVID-19.

Using immunoSEQ multiplex PCR, the repertoire was profiled, and TCRdb retains in-frame clones only, with some absent. Seen here are around 200,000 clones, 65% to 90% observed once, and the top ten hold about 4.5%. The sequence was obtained from a woman aged 30 to 39 who had been exposed to COVID-19. The specimen sequenced was PBMCs or T cells enriched from blood (not recorded which). The chain carries TRBV6-1 and TRBJ1-6; 9 bases are a match to TRBD1. The CDR3 loop is CASSEPGQGLGSPLHF. The CDR3 DNA reads TGTGCCAGCAGTGAACCGGGACAGGGTTTGGGTTCACCCCTCCACTTT.